Each of the 8 T cell receptor beta chains below was sequenced from the same sample in a study of blood T cells in healthy people across ages. Alongside a J-beta primer mix, a sample-barcoded 5' primer served in a second PCR lasting roughly 7 to 11 cycles. TCRdb reprocessed the 5' RACE reads via MiXCR and lists one record per CDR3 protein. The sample has over 950,000 distinct CDR3 sequences; about two fifths are singletons. Material: blood. The source is a man between 18 and 35 years old in good health.

In its sample, this clonotype was seen a few times. The V gene is TRBV6-5, the J gene TRBJ1-6; TRBD1 agrees at 7 bases. Germline assignment: CDR1 MNHEY and CDR2 SVGAGI. This CDR3 is 13 amino acids long. Trimming removed 7 bases from V and 7 bases from J; junction bases left unmatched: 4. The CDR3, as DNA: TGTGCCAGCACCGACAGGGAGAATTCACCCCTCCACTTT. Amino acids: CASTDRENSPLHF.

The genes are TRBV4-1 and TRBJ1-4; D unclear. V shed 0 bases and J shed 1 base, with 9 bases lying between them. This CDR3 is 16 amino acids long. Germline V lookup: CDR1 MGHRA, CDR2 YSYEKL. The chain's CDR3 is CASSQEGRVTNEKLFF. The CDR3 nucleotides are TGCGCCAGCAGCCAAGAAGGCCGGGTAACTAATGAAAAACTGTTTTTT.

This chain links TRBV7-3 with TRBJ2-1; D may be TRBD1 (8 bases). The CDR3 is made up of 16 amino acids. With 5 bases removed from V and 5 bases from J, the gap between germline ends came to 19 bases. Germline values: CDR1 SGHTA, CDR2 FQGTGA. CDR3 residues: CASSASGTGGDNEQFF. In nucleotides, the CDR3 is TGTGCCAGCAGCGCCAGCGGGACAGGCGGTGACAATGAGCAGTTCTTC.

This clonotype was detected a few times. The chain employs TRBV4-1 and TRBJ2-4; D unresolved. Germline lookup yields CDR1 MGHRA and CDR2 YSYEKL. The CDR3 has 13 residues. Trimming shortened V by 5 bases and J by 9 bases, and 14 bases separated the two germline ends. As DNA, the CDR3 is TGCGCCAGCAGCTTCCAAGATATAAGCATTCAGTACTTC. Amino acid sequence: CASSFQDISIQYF.

The CDR3 region is CASSSGEQGSYEQYF. DNA for the CDR3: TGCGCCAGCAGCTCTGGCGAGCAGGGCTCCTACGAGCAGTACTTC. The V call is TRBV5-1, the J call TRBJ2-4, with TRBD1 as a possible D gene (5 bases). The end of the DNA is better explained by TRBJ2-7, so the J call may be wrong. The CDR3 covers 15 residues. Germline V gene lookup returns CDR1 SGHRS and CDR2 YFSETQ.

This clonotype occurred a few times. The chain is built from TRBV4-1 and TRBJ1-2; D not certain. The CDR3 covers 15 residues. Trimming stripped 0 bases from V and 3 bases from J, with 11 bases between. Germline values: CDR1 MGHRA, CDR2 YSYEKL. The CDR3 region has the DNA TGCGCCAGCAGCCAAGAACCAAACAGATACTATGGCTACACCTTC. Its translation: CASSQEPNRYYGYTF.

This clonotype appeared a few times. The genes are TRBV20-1 and TRBJ2-3, with D unclear. Germline V gene lookup returns CDR1 DFQATT and CDR2 SNEGSKA (reference sequence). There are 14 residues in the CDR3. Trimming shortened V by 3 bases and J by 0 bases, and 10 bases separated the two germline ends. CDR3 coding DNA: TGCAGTGCTAGTTGGGCTTCTAGCACAGATACGCAGTATTTT. Its protein is CSASWASSTDTQYF.

This rearrangement joins TRBV20-1 to TRBJ1-5; D perhaps matches TRBD1 (5 bases). Germline CDR1 DFQATT, CDR2 SNEGSKA (reference sequence). Trimming pared 0 bases from V and 0 bases from J, leaving 18 bases between. The CDR3 loop spans 18 amino acids. The CDR3: CSARDSGRQFYSNQPQHF. CDR3 DNA: TGCAGTGCTAGAGACTCGGGACGGCAGTTTTATAGCAATCAGCCCCAGCATTTT.